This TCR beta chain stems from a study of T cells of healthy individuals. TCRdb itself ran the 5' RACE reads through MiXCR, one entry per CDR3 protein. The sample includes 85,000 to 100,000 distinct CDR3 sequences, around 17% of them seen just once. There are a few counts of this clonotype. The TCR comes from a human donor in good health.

The CDR3: CASRRLTGDNYNEQFF. In DNA, the CDR3 is TGTGCCAGCAGACGACTGACAGGGGACAATTACAATGAGCAGTTCTTC. The chain combines TRBV7-2 with TRBJ2-1, with TRBD1 identical over 8 bases. The CDR3 runs to 16 residues. CDR1 is SGHTA, CDR2 FQGNSA, per germline. V shed 6 bases, J shed 4 bases, and the junction held 11 bases outside the gene matches.